Listed here are 27 T cell receptor beta chains from one sample, sequenced in a study of OX40 agonist ivuxolimab in advanced cancers. Clones were read by immunoSEQ multiplex PCR, and TCRdb kept only the in-frame ones, dropping some. This table has tens of thousands of clones, roughly 85% appearing once. The material sequenced was CD4+ or CD8+ T cells sorted from blood, taken in a trial of the OX40 agonist ivuxolimab. The receptors shown here come from an adult with an advanced solid tumor such as melanoma, head and neck, liver or kidney cancer.

The V gene is TRBV19, the J gene TRBJ2-2, with D possibly TRBD2 on 5 matching bases. The V gene's germline CDR1 is LNHDA and CDR2 SQIVND (reference sequence). The CDR3 contains 14 residues. Trimming removed 2 bases from V and 7 bases from J, with 11 bases in between. The CDR3 sequence is CASSIRLRGGELFF. The DNA for the CDR3 is TGTGCCAGTAGTATACGGCTCCGGGGCGGGGAGCTGTTTTTT.

The chain is built from TRBV6-6 and TRBJ1-1; TRBD1 matches at 7 bases. V lost 5 bases to trimming and J lost 4 bases; unmatched junction nucleotides: 10. The CDR3 length is 15 residues. Germline CDR1 and CDR2: MNHNY and SVGAGI (reference sequence). In DNA, the CDR3 is TGTGCCAGCAGTCCTCGACAGGGATTGGGCACTGAAGCTTTCTTT. This gives the protein CASSPRQGLGTEAFF.

This clone appeared a few times. The chain combines TRBV5-1 with TRBJ1-2, with 10 bases lining up with TRBD1. The V segment lost 1 base and the J segment 5 bases; nucleotides outside the gene matches: 5. The CDR3 runs 15 residues. CDR1 and CDR2 from the germline V gene are SGHRS and YFSETQ. The chain's CDR3 is CASSLNTDRGYGYTF. CDR3 coding DNA: TGCGCCAGCAGCTTGAATACGGACAGGGGGTATGGCTACACCTTC.

The V call is TRBV25-1, the J call TRBJ1-5; D call uncertain. V lost 6 bases and J lost 0, with 12 bases in between. CDR1 and CDR2 from the germline V gene are MGHDK and SYGVNS. There are 15 residues in the CDR3. This CDR3 reads CASSPTDGSNQPQHF. DNA for the CDR3: TGTGCCAGCAGCCCCACGGACGGTAGCAATCAGCCCCAGCATTTT.

The rearrangement links TRBV5-1 to TRBJ2-1; tentative D call: TRBD1 (7 bases). This CDR3 spans 16 amino acids. Trimming took off 0 bases at V and 7 bases at J, with 17 bases between the two ends. The V gene's germline CDR1 is SGHRS and CDR2 YFSETQ. CDR3 sequence reads: CASSLEAGGSGNEQFF. CDR3 in DNA: TGCGCCAGCAGCTTGGAGGCAGGGGGGAGTGGGAATGAGCAGTTCTTC.

The V gene is TRBV19, the J gene TRBJ2-7, with a tentative D call TRBD2 (6 bases). Germline V gene sequence: CDR1 LNHDA, CDR2 SQIVND (reference sequence). Trimming shortened V by 2 bases and J by 2 bases, and 13 bases separated the two germline ends. The CDR3 is made up of 15 amino acids. CDR3 DNA sequence: TGTGCCAGTAGTATACGGTTTGGAGGGCCCTACGAGCAGTACGTC. This encodes CASSIRFGGPYEQYV.

This clone has more than one count but fewer than ten. This sequence joins TRBV5-1 and TRBJ1-2; perhaps TRBD1 as D (5 bases). CDR3 length equals 14 residues. V was shortened by 0 bases and J by 0 bases, with 6 bases between the two germline ends. The V gene's germline CDR1 is SGHRS and CDR2 YFSETQ. CDR3 DNA: TGCGCCAGCAGCTTGGGACAGCCTAACTATGGCTACACCTTC. As protein: CASSLGQPNYGYTF. The complete variable domain, with remaining parts taken from reference TRBV5-1 and TRBJ1-2, reads KAGVTQTPRYLIKTRGQQVTLSCSPISGHRSVSWYQQTPGQGLQFLFEYFSETQRNKGNFPGRFSGRQFSNSRSEMNVSTLELGDSALYLCASSLGQPNYGYTFGSGTRLTVV.

This clone has only one observation. The chain couples TRBV19 to TRBJ2-7, with D possibly being TRBD2 (5 bases). Trimming took off 4 bases at V and 7 bases at J, with 14 bases between the two ends. Per the germline V gene, CDR1 is LNHDA and CDR2 is SQIVND (reference sequence). The CDR3 sequence is 13 residues long. CDR3 region: CASSTGPWEEQYV. The CDR3 region has the DNA TGTGCCAGTAGTACCGGACCCTGGGAGGAGCAGTACGTC.

J is TRBJ1-4 and V is TRBV30; 10 bases are shared with TRBD1. The germline CDR1 and CDR2 sequences are GTSNPN and SVGIG (reference sequence). CDR3 size: 14 residues. V lost 3 bases and J lost 7; bases outside the gene matches: 5. This CDR3 reads CAWSPGQGSEKLFF. The CDR3 region has the DNA TGTGCCTGGAGCCCGGGACAGGGGAGTGAAAAACTGTTTTTT.

The chain links TRBV18 to TRBJ2-6; possible D gene TRBD1, 5 bases. This CDR3 is built from 15 residues. Germline V gene lookup returns CDR1 KGHSH and CDR2 LQKENI. The V and J ends lost 5 bases and 0 bases respectively, with 8 bases between them. The DNA for the CDR3 is TGTGCCAGCTCAGACAGCCTCTCTGGGGCCAACGTCCTGACTTTC. Translated, it gives CASSDSLSGANVLTF.

V is TRBV5-1 and J is TRBJ2-3, with D possibly called TRBD1 or TRBD2 (5 bases each). Germline V gives CDR1 SGHRS, CDR2 YFSETQ. This CDR3 is built from 15 residues. With 7 bases removed from V and 0 bases from J, the gap between germline ends came to 15 bases. Here the CDR3 DNA reads TGCGCCAGCCGGGGCGGCGGAGATAGCACAGATACGCAGTATTTT. Protein product: CASRGGGDSTDTQYF.

The chain has TRBV10-1 and TRBJ2-2, with D unclear. Trimming took off 0 bases at V and 7 bases at J, with 9 bases between the two ends. Germline loops: CDR1 WNHNN, CDR2 SYGVQD (reference sequence). CDR3 size: 14 residues. The CDR3 DNA follows: TGCGCCAGCAGTGAGTCTCCCGACGACGGGGAGCTGTTTTTT. Translating it yields CASSESPDDGELFF.

This clone was seen just once. This chain links TRBV7-2 with TRBJ1-6; D is uncertain. Between the trimmed V and J ends, which lost 3 bases and 6 bases, there was a span of 9 bases. Germline V CDR1 and CDR2: SGHTA, FQGNSA. This CDR3 has 14 amino acids. CDR3 in amino acids: CASSLDTVNSPLHF. CDR3 nucleotide sequence: TGTGCCAGCAGCTTGGATACAGTTAATTCACCCCTCCACTTT.

The rearrangement joins TRBV11-1 to TRBJ2-1, with 8 bases lining up with TRBD1. The CDR3 consists of 16 residues. The V segment lost 5 bases and the J segment 3 bases; nucleotides outside the gene matches: 9. CDR1 is SGHAT and CDR2 is FQDESV in the germline V gene (reference sequence). DNA of the CDR3: TGTGCCAGCAGCCCAAGAAAAGGACAGGGCTACAATGAGCAGTTCTTC. Translated, it gives CASSPRKGQGYNEQFF.

The genes are TRBV7-2 and TRBJ1-1, with D perhaps matching TRBD1 (5 bases). This CDR3 comprises 13 residues. V lost 8 bases and J lost 3, with 13 bases in between. In germline, CDR1 is SGHTA, CDR2 FQGNSA. CDR3 bases: TGTGCCAGCTCCGCGGGGGAGTACACTGAAGCTTTCTTT. Protein: CASSAGEYTEAFF. Full variable domain (rest looked up from reference TRBV7-2 and TRBJ1-1): GAGVSQSPSNKVTEKGKDVELRCDPISGHTALYWYRQSLGQGLEFLIYFQGNSAPDKSGLPSDRFSAERTGGSVSTLTIQRTQQEDSAVYLCASSAGEYTEAFFGQGTRLTVV.

The rearrangement uses TRBV15 and TRBJ2-5, with D perhaps matching TRBD1 (5 bases). V gave up 1 base and J gave up 5 bases, with 17 bases separating them. Germline V lookup: CDR1 LNHNV, CDR2 YYDKDF (reference sequence). CDR3 length: 16 amino acids. The CDR3 coding sequence is TGTGCCACCAGCAGAGTATGGGGCAGCCCCTTGGAGACCCAGTACTTC. Translated: CATSRVWGSPLETQYF.

J is TRBJ2-3 and V is TRBV2; possible D gene TRBD1, 6 bases. The germline V gene encodes CDR1 SNHLY and CDR2 FYNNEI. This CDR3 is built from 19 residues. The V and J ends lost 6 bases and 0 bases respectively, with 25 bases between them. Here the CDR3 DNA reads TGTGCCAGCAGGCCACCCGCCGGGACACCCGGCCTTAGCACAGATACGCAGTATTTT. Protein: CASRPPAGTPGLSTDTQYF.

The V call is TRBV14, the J call TRBJ2-7; D is unresolved. Per germline, CDR1 SGHDN and CDR2 FVKESK. The CDR3 covers 16 residues. Trimming took 0 bases from V and 5 from J, leaving 17 bases between them. This CDR3 is CASSQDRARRYDEQYF. The DNA of the CDR3 is TGTGCCAGCAGCCAAGATCGGGCTAGAAGATACGACGAGCAGTACTTC.

The chain links TRBV10-2 to TRBJ2-3; TRBD1 aligns across 9 bases. CDR1 and CDR2 (germline): WSHSY, SAAADI. J lost 4 bases, V lost 7 bases, and 12 bases had no gene match. This CDR3 region has 16 residues. The CDR3 sequence: CASIVGTGSVPDTQYF. The CDR3 DNA reads as TGCGCCAGCATTGTAGGGACAGGGAGTGTCCCAGATACGCAGTATTTT.

V gene TRBV28 combines with J gene TRBJ1-5, with D uncertain. Germline CDR1 reads MDHEN; CDR2 reads SYDVKM. V lost 9 bases and J 5 bases, leaving 14 bases between the germline ends. The CDR3 loop spans 13 amino acids. The CDR3 loop reads CASYDHGHQPQHF. The CDR3, as DNA: TGTGCCAGTTACGATCACGGGCATCAGCCCCAGCATTTT.

The V and J genes are TRBV29-1 and TRBJ2-3, with D perhaps matching TRBD1 or TRBD2 (5 bases each). Looked up from germline, CDR1 is SQVTM and CDR2 is ANQGSEA. The V end was cut by 7 bases, the J end by 1 base, with 12 bases between. The CDR3 totals 13 residues. This chain's CDR3 is CSGRVGGTDTQYF. For the CDR3, the DNA is TGCAGCGGACGAGTGGGGGGCACAGATACGCAGTATTTT.

This chain links TRBV9 with TRBJ2-3, with unresolved D. V shed 2 bases and J shed 4 bases, with 8 bases lying between them. This CDR3 region has 13 residues. CDR1 and CDR2 (germline): SGDLS, YYNGEE. In DNA, the CDR3 is TGTGCCAGCAGCGTGAGGTGGGCAGATACGCAGTATTTT. Its protein is CASSVRWADTQYF. Full variable domain (rest looked up from reference TRBV9 and TRBJ2-3): DSGVTQTPKHLITATGQRVTLRCSPRSGDLSVYWYQQSLDQGLQFLIQYYNGEERAKGNILERFSAQQFPDLHSELNLSSLELGDSALYFCASSVRWADTQYFGPGTRLTVL.

The CDR3, as DNA: TGTGCCAGCAGCTTTAAAGGAGGGAGCGGGACAGCAAAACACACTGAAGCTTTCTTT. Amino acid sequence: CASSFKGGSGTAKHTEAFF. The rearrangement uses TRBV7-2 and TRBJ1-1; 7 nucleotides align to TRBD1. Trimming at V came to 3 bases and at J to 3 bases, leaving 19 bases not matched to a gene. The CDR3 spans 19 residues. The germline CDR1 and CDR2 sequences are SGHTA and FQGNSA.

This clone was seen a few times. A junction end diverges from the germline sequence, so it may reflect a read error. V and J are TRBV10-3 and TRBJ1-3, with D possibly being TRBD1 (6 bases). This CDR3 is 14 amino acids long. Germline values: CDR1 ENHRY, CDR2 SYGVKD. In nucleotides, the CDR3 is TGTGCCCTCAGGGGAGTCAGCTCTGGAAACACCATATATTTT. Translation: CALRGVSSGNTIYF.

This sequence joins TRBV7-2 and TRBJ2-7, with 8 bases matching TRBD2. The germline gives CDR1 SGHTA, CDR2 FQGNSA. V trimming: 3 bases; J trimming: 4 bases; junction bases outside the gene matches: 8. The CDR3 runs to 15 residues. The chain's CDR3 is CASSLGLGGYYEQYF. The DNA of the CDR3 is TGTGCCAGCAGCTTGGGACTAGGGGGTTATTACGAGCAGTACTTC.

The rearrangement uses TRBV7-2 and TRBJ1-1; possible D gene TRBD1, 5 bases. Germline V gene sequence: CDR1 SGHTA, CDR2 FQGNSA. The CDR3 consists of 15 residues. V was pared by 3 bases and J by 5 bases, with 16 bases between. The CDR3: CASSFTAGAGTEAFF. CDR3 nucleotide sequence: TGTGCCAGCAGCTTCACGGCCGGGGCGGGAACTGAAGCTTTCTTT. The full variable domain, with the rest looked up from reference TRBV7-2 and TRBJ1-1, is GAGVSQSPSNKVTEKGKDVELRCDPISGHTALYWYRQSLGQGLEFLIYFQGNSAPDKSGLPSDRFSAERTGGSVSTLTIQRTQQEDSAVYLCASSFTAGAGTEAFFGQGTRLTVV.

In this sample, this clone turned up a few times. The DNA of the CDR3 is TGCGCCAGCAGCCGGACTAGCGGGGGAGGATCAGATACGCAGTATTTT. As protein: CASSRTSGGGSDTQYF. The V call is TRBV10-2, the J call TRBJ2-3, with 13 bases identical to TRBD2. The J segment lost 4 bases and the V segment lost 6 bases, leaving 7 bases of the junction unmatched. Germline loops: CDR1 WSHSY, CDR2 SAAADI. This CDR3 has 16 residues.